This T cell receptor (beta chain) was found in a study of T cells in Graves' hyperthyroidism and ophthalmopathy. Study-wide results and limits: The model predicted ophthalmopathy a median around 6.5 months before onset. Appearing also in blood were most of the thyroid clonotypes expanded above 0.001.

From RNA transcripts, TCR beta CDR3 regions were amplified. An initial round of RT-PCR targeting the TCR CDR3 relied on the HTBI primer set. TCRdb passed the multiplex PCR reads through MiXCR, listing each CDR3 protein once. The sample lists roughly 400,000 distinct CDR3 sequences; 15% to 19% were seen once. Comment on this clonotype: What it binds is unknown. A much more abundant neighbour one base away suggests this may be a read error.

This CDR3 is built from 16 residues. Germline loops: CDR1 SGHRS, CDR2 YFSETQ. The V gene lost 4 bases and the J gene lost 0 bases, with 16 bases spanning the gap. Hyperthyroidism patients were newly diagnosed, had disease duration under 2 months, and were aged 18 to 65 years. This sequence was found in a woman between 18 and 30 years old with Graves' hyperthyroidism that later progressed to Graves' ophthalmopathy. Sequenced: blood. J is TRBJ1-1 and V is TRBV5-1; D remains unclear. The CDR3 DNA is TGCGCCAGCAGCCCCAATTACTTTTCCTTGAACACTGAAGCTTTCTTT. Amino acid sequence: CASSPNYFSLNTEAFF.